This T cell receptor (beta chain) was identified during a study of cytomegalovirus exposure and HLA in healthy donors. Whole-study results and caveats: Analysis was carried out at a later point, and it linked a missense DCLRE1C variant to TCR beta V- and J-gene trimming. In vitro work confirmed that three CMV-associated chains recognize CMV antigens.

Details on this clone: The antigen remains unidentified.

Amplification used 60 Vbeta primers and 13 Jbeta primers. Repertoires were generated with immunoSEQ multiplex PCR, while TCRdb's copy carries only in-frame clones and drops some. Among 150,000 to 200,000 clones listed, roughly 60% were seen once. V trimming: 4 bases; J trimming: 0 bases; junction bases outside the gene matches: 3. Germline CDR1 SGHNT, CDR2 YYREEE (reference sequence). The CDR3 consists of 16 residues. Sequencing input: PBMCs. The receptor was isolated from a middle-aged man in good health and CMV-seronegative. The chain carries TRBV5-4 and TRBJ2-6; 8 bases fit TRBD2. CDR3 sequence: CASSLAGNSGANVLTF. CDR3 nucleotides: TGTGCCAGCAGCCTAGCGGGCAACTCTGGGGCCAACGTCCTGACTTTC.